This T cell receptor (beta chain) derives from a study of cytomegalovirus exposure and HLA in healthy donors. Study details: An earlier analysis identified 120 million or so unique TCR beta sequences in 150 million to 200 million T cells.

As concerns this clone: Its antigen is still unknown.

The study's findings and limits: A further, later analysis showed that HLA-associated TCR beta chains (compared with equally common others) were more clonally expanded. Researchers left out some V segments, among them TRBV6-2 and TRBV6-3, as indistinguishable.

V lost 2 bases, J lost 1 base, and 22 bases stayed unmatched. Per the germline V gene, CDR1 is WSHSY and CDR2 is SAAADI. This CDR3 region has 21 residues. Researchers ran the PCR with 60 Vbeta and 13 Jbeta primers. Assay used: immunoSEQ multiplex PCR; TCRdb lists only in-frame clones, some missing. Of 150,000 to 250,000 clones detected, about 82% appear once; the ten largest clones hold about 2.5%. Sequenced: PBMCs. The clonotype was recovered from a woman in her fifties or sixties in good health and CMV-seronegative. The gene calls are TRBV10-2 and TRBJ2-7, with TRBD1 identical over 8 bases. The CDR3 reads CASSERLFSDRVERGSYEQYF. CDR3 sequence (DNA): TGCGCCAGCAGTGAGCGTCTGTTTTCGGACAGGGTAGAGAGGGGATCCTACGAGCAGTACTTC.